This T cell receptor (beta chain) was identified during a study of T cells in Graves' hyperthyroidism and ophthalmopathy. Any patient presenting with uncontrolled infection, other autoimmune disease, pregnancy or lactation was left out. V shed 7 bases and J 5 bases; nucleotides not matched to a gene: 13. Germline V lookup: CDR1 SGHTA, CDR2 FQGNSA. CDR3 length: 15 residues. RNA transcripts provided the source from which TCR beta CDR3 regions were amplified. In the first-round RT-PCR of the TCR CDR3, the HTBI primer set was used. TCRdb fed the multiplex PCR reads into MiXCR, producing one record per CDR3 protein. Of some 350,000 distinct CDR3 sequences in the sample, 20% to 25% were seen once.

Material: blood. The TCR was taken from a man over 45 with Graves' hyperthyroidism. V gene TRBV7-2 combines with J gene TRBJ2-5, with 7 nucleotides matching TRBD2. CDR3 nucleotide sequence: TGTGCCAGCAACACCGGGGGGAACAGAGGGGAGACCCAGTACTTC. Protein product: CASNTGGNRGETQYF.